This T cell receptor beta chain was captured in a study of T cells after posttransplantation cyclophosphamide. Whole-study findings and limits: Recipient CMV seropositivity and CMV reactivation strongly tracked TRB clonality. Later blood repertoires were often dominated by clones from the donor CD8+ memory compartment.

Germline-derived CDR1 and CDR2 are SGHAT and FQNNGV. V was shortened by 1 base and J by 8 bases, with 14 bases between the two germline ends. CDR3 length: 15 residues. The table lists this clone with many counts. Antigen specificity is unknown. This table comes from immunoSEQ multiplex PCR, and its TCRdb copy is limited to in-frame clones, with some not included. There are 37,000 or so clones in the sample, none observed a single time. Input material: PBMCs. This clonotype was obtained from a man aged 25 to 45 in good health and a related stem cell transplant donor. The chain carries TRBV11-2 and TRBJ1-4, with D maybe TRBD1 (6 bases). CDR3 nucleotides: TGTGCCAGCAGCTTAGCAGGGGATCGATTCGAAAAACTGTTTTTT. Encoded protein: CASSLAGDRFEKLFF. Using reference TRBV11-2 and TRBJ1-4 for the parts outside the CDR3, the full variable domain is EAGVAQSPRYKIIEKRQSVAFWCNPISGHATLYWYQQILGQGPKLLIQFQNNGVVDDSQLPKDRFSAERLKGVDSTLKIQPAKLEDSAVYLCASSLAGDRFEKLFFGSGTQLSVL.